This TCR beta chain was captured in a study of vaccination effects on CD4 cells after COVID-19. Whole-study findings and limits: Both infection-induced and vaccine-induced clones contracted markedly at late post-vaccination timepoints.

Clones were read by immunoSEQ multiplex PCR, and TCRdb kept only the in-frame ones, dropping some. This sample has 70,000 or so clones, with 73% found just once. ViraFEST assay sequencing came after antigen-specific CD4+ T cells were expanded with viral peptide pools. Culturing for 9 to 10 days preceded CD4+ T cell isolation. The person's infection with SARS-CoV-2, confirmed by PCR, took place between March and December 2020. Germline CDR1 reads KGHDR; CDR2 reads SFDVKD. Germline trimming cut 4 bases from V and 4 bases from J; bases unmatched to any gene: 6. The CDR3 has 16 amino acids. About this clone: No antigen is known for it.

The V gene is TRBV24-1, the J gene TRBJ1-5; TRBD1 matches at 10 bases. This clonotype was obtained from a human donor who had a prior SARS-CoV-2 infection. Sample: CD4+ T cells from PBMCs cultured with HIV peptides, taken before COVID-19 vaccination. The subset is: HIV-1 Nef peptide pool negative control/reference culture. The chain's CDR3 is CATSDAGQGGNQPQHF. CDR3 DNA sequence: TGTGCCACCAGTGACGCAGGACAGGGGGGAAATCAGCCCCAGCATTTT.